This T cell receptor beta chain stems from a study of CD8 T cells in Susac syndrome. The authors reverse transcribed roughly 0.5 to 1 ug RNA with random hexamers. TCRdb re-called the immunoSEQ multiplex PCR reads with MiXCR, one entry per CDR3 protein. The sample shows under 200,000 distinct CDR3 sequences, over 75% of them seen only once. Details on this clonotype: Its specificity is unknown.

Overall study results and limits: Clonal expansion did not appear in Susac syndrome CD4+ T cell repertoires.

Germline values: CDR1 DFQATT, CDR2 SNEGSKA (reference sequence). J was trimmed by 5 bases and V by 3 bases; bases with no gene match: 3. The CDR3 length is 13 residues. The sequenced material came from CD4+ T cells from PBMCs. The sequence derives from a human donor with Susac syndrome. The chain employs TRBV20-1 and TRBJ2-1, with 8 bases fitting TRBD2. CDR3 DNA: TGCAGTGCTAGGACTAGCGAGAACAATGAGCAGTTCTTC. This gives the protein CSARTSENNEQFF.